This section outlines one T cell receptor beta chain sequence together with its context. Its specificity is unknown. This record belongs to a study of blood T cells in healthy people across ages. The study's findings and limits: Naive T cell percentage strongly correlated with TCR beta diversity. Diversity figures based on one million T cells were deemed too low.

With a J-beta primer mix and a sample-barcoded 5' primer, a second PCR ran about 6 to 11 cycles. TCRdb used MiXCR to reprocess the 5' RACE reads, holding one entry per CDR3 protein. There are about 730,000 distinct CDR3 sequences in the sample; roughly 44% occur only once, and about 20% lies in the top ten. Trimming shortened V by 0 bases and J by 8 bases, and 13 bases separated the two germline ends. This CDR3 is built from 14 residues. The germline V gene has CDR1 PRHDT and CDR2 FYEKMQ (reference sequence). Sequencing used blood. The chain joins TRBV13 to TRBJ1-2; D uncertain. The receptor was derived from a woman aged 55 to 70 in good health. The CDR3 loop reads CASSLGGGPGGYTF. In nucleotides, the CDR3 is TGTGCCAGCAGCTTAGGCGGAGGCCCTGGGGGCTACACCTTC.